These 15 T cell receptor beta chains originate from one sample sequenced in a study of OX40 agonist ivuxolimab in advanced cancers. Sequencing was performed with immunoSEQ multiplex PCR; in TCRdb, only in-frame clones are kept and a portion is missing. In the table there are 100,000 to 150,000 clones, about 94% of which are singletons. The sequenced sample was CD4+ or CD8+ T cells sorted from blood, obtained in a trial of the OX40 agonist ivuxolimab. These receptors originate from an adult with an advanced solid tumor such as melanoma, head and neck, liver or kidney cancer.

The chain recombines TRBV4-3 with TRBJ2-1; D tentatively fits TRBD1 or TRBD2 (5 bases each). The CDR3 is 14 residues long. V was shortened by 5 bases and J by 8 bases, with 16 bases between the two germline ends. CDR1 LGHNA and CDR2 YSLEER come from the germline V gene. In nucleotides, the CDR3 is TGCGCCAGCAGCGAGGGGCTAGGAGGTCATGAGCAGTTCTTC. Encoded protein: CASSEGLGGHEQFF.

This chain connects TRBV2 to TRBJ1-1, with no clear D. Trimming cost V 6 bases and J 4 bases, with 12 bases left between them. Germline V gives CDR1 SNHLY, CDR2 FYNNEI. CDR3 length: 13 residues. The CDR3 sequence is CASSLTLGTEAFF. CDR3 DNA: TGTGCCAGCAGCCTGACCTTGGGCACTGAAGCTTTCTTT.

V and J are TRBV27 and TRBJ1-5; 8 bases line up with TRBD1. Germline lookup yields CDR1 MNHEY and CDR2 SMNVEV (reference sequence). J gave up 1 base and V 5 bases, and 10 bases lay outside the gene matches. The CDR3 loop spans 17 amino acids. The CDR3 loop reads CASSLTGVGWSNQPQHF. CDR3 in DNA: TGTGCCAGCAGTCTGACAGGGGTGGGGTGGAGCAATCAGCCCCAGCATTTT.

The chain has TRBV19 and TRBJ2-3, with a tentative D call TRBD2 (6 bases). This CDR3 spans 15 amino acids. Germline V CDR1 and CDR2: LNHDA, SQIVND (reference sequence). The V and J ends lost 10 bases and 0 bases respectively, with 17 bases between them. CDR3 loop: CATSEGGISTDTQYF. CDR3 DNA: TGTGCCACCTCCGAGGGCGGGATAAGCACAGATACGCAGTATTTT.

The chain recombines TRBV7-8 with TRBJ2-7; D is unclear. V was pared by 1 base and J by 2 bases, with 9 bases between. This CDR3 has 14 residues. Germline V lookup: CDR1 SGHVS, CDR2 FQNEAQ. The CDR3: CASSLERVAYEQYF. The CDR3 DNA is TGTGCCAGCAGCTTAGAACGGGTGGCCTACGAGCAGTACTTC.

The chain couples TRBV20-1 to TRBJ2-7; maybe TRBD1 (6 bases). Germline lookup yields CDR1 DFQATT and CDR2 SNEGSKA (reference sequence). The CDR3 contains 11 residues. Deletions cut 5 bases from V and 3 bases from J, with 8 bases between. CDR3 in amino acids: CSAVTGYEQYF. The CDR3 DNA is TGCAGTGCTGTGACAGGCTACGAGCAGTACTTC.

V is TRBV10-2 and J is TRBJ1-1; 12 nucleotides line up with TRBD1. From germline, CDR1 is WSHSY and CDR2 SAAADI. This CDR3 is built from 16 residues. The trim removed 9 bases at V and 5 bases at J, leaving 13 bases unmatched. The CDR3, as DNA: TGCGCCAGTCGGGGACAGGGGGCATGGAGGGGAACTGAAGCTTTCTTT. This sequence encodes CASRGQGAWRGTEAFF.

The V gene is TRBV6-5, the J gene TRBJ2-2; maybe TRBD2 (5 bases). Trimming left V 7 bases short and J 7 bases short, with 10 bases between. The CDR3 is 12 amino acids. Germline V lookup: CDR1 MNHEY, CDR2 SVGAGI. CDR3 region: CASTIANGELFF. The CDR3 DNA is TGTGCCAGCACCATAGCGAACGGGGAGCTGTTTTTT.

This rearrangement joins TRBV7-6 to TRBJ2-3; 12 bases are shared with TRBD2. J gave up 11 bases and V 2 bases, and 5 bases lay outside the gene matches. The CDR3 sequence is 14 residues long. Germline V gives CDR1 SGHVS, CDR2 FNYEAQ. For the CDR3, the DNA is TGTGCCAGCAGCTTACTAGCGGGAGGGCGTGGGCAGTATTTT. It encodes CASSLLAGGRGQYF.

The CDR3 DNA follows: TGTGCCAGCAGTTACGGCCGGGATCTGGCTAATGAAAAACTGTTTTTT. Encoded protein: CASSYGRDLANEKLFF. V usage is TRBV6-6 and J usage is TRBJ1-4, with D hard to call. Germline V gene data show CDR1 as MNHNY and CDR2 as SVGAGI (reference sequence). This CDR3 comprises 16 residues. Deletions cut 2 bases from V and 3 bases from J, with 13 bases between.

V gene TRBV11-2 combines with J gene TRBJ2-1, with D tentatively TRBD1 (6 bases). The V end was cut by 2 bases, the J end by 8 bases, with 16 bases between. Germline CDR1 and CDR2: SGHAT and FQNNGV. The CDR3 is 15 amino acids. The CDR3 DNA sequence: TGTGCCAGCAGCTTACAACAGGGTGCGTTTTATGAGCAGTTCTTC. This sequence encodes CASSLQQGAFYEQFF.

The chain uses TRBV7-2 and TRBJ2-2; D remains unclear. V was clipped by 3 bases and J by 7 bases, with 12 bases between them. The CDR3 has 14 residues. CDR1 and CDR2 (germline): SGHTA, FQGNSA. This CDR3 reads CASSLERVGGELFF. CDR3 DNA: TGTGCCAGCAGCTTGGAACGGGTGGGCGGGGAGCTGTTTTTT. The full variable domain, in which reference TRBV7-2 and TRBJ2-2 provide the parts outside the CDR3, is GAGVSQSPSNKVTEKGKDVELRCDPISGHTALYWYRQSLGQGLEFLIYFQGNSAPDKSGLPSDRFSAERTGGSVSTLTIQRTQQEDSAVYLCASSLERVGGELFFGEGSRLTVL.

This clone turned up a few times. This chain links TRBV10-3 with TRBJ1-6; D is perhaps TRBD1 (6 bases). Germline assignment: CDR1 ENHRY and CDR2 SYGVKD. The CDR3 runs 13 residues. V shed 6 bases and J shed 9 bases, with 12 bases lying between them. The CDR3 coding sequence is TGTGCCATCAGACAGGGCGAGGGTTCACCCCTCCACTTT. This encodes CAIRQGEGSPLHF.

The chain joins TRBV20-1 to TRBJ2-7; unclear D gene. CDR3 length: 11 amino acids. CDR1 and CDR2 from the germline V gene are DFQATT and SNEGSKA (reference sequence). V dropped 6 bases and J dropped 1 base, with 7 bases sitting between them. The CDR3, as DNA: TGCAGTGCCAGGCAGTCCTACGAGCAGTACTTC. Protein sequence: CSARQSYEQYF.

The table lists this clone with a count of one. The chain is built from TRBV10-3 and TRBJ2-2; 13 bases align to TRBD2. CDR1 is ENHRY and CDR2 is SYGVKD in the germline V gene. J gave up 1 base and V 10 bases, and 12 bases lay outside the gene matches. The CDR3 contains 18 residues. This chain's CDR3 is CATRPTSGRVRNTGELFF. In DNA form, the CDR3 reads TGTGCCACCCGGCCCACTAGCGGGAGGGTTCGGAACACCGGGGAGCTGTTTTTT.